Listed below are T cell receptor beta chains from one sample, sequenced in a study of blood T cell repertoires in COVID-19. Libraries were prepared by immunoSEQ multiplex PCR; TCRdb keeps only in-frame clonotypes and omits some of them. The sample contains some 310,000 clones, around 86% of which appear only once. The sequencing sample was made of peripheral blood. These TCRs come from a man aged 45-60 years with active or convalescent COVID-19. Both conserved end residues are part of each CDR3. The D gene is left open where the match is weak. Size is stated for part of the rows, as once, few or many counts, or as a class when the clone is expanded.

abundance,v_gene,j_gene,d_gene,CDR3nt,CDR3aa
-,TRBV25-1,TRBJ2-3,-,TGTGCCAGCAGTCACCCAGGGGCCGCAGATACGCAGTATTTT,CASSHPGAADTQYF
-,TRBV9,TRBJ1-1,-,TGTGCCAGCAGCGTAAACGGAGGTGAAGCTTTCTTT,CASSVNGGEAFF
-,TRBV4-1,TRBJ2-7,-,TGCGCCAGCAGCCAAGGGCCCCGTAAGAGGGCAAGCCTTTACGAGCAGTACTTC,CASSQGPRKRASLYEQYF
-,TRBV30,TRBJ2-3,-,TGTGCCTGGAGCATCGGGGGTGCAGATACGCAGTATTTT,CAWSIGGADTQYF
-,TRBV12-3/TRBV12-4,TRBJ2-3,-,TGTGCCAGCAGTTTAGGTCGACTAGATACGCAGTATTTT,CASSLGRLDTQYF
-,TRBV4-3,TRBJ1-5,-,TGCGCCAGCAGCCAATACATCCCAGGCCGGGGGCAGCCCCAGCATTTT,CASSQYIPGRGQPQHF
few,TRBV2,TRBJ2-7,TRBD2,TGTGCCAGCAGCCAGGGCGGACTAGTCTATGTCCCCTACGAGCAGTACTTC,CASSQGGLVYVPYEQYF
-,TRBV15,TRBJ1-5,-,TGTGCCACCAAGCGGTCAAGCAATCAGCCCCAGCATTTT,CATKRSSNQPQHF
few,TRBV6-5,TRBJ2-2,-,TGTGCCAGCAGTTACGATTCAGGAACCGGGGAGCTGTTTTTT,CASSYDSGTGELFF
once,TRBV7-2,TRBJ2-1,-,TGTGCCAGCAGCTTTGCGTACAATGAGCAGTTCTTC,CASSFAYNEQFF
many,TRBV4-3,TRBJ1-4,-,TGCGCCAGCAGCCAGGCCCCGGCGCAGGGTGGCGAAAAACTGTTTTTT,CASSQAPAQGGEKLFF
-,TRBV5-1,TRBJ2-2,TRBD1,TGCGCCAGCAGCTTCGGGACAGGGGGAACCGGGGAGCTGTTTTTT,CASSFGTGGTGELFF
-,TRBV6-5,TRBJ1-2,-,TGTGCCAGCAGTTACCGGGCAGGGAGGGGCTATGGCTACACCTTC,CASSYRAGRGYGYTF
few,TRBV13,TRBJ2-7,TRBD2,TGTGCCAGCAGCTCCCGGGACTACCCCTCCTACGAGCAGTACTTC,CASSSRDYPSYEQYF
few,TRBV4-3,TRBJ1-6,-,TGCGCCAGCAGCCGCGCGGCGGGAGGGTATAATTCACCCCTCCACTTT,CASSRAAGGYNSPLHF
-,TRBV19,TRBJ2-7,-,TGTGCCAGTAGTTGGTCCAGGGGGCAGAGCGGGACATTTCCCTACGAGCAGTACTTC,CASSWSRGQSGTFPYEQYF
-,TRBV6-1,TRBJ1-3,-,TGTGCCAGCAGTGAGAGGGGAGGGAACTCTGGAAACACCATATATTTT,CASSERGGNSGNTIYF
-,TRBV5-1,TRBJ1-4,TRBD1,TGCGCCAGCAAGACAGGGGCATCGAGTGAAAAACTGTTTTTT,CASKTGASSEKLFF
-,TRBV3-1/TRBV3-2,TRBJ1-2,-,TGTGCCAGCAGCCAAGGGCAGGGCTATGGCTACACCTTC,CASSQGQGYGYTF
-,TRBV6-2/TRBV6-3,TRBJ2-7,-,TGTGCCAGCAGTTATAACAGGGCGCACGAGCAGTACTTC,CASSYNRAHEQYF
-,TRBV6-6,TRBJ2-1,TRBD1,TGTGCCAGCACCTTGGGGGGGACAGGGTTTGACCCTTGGTTCTTC,CASTLGGTGFDPWFF
-,TRBV3-1/TRBV3-2,TRBJ1-2,-,TGTGCCAGCAGCCAAGAGGGGGCCTATGGCTACACCTTC,CASSQEGAYGYTF
-,TRBV9,TRBJ1-1,-,TGTGCCAGCAGCGTAGGAATTGGGGAGGGGCGGACTGAAGCTTTCTTT,CASSVGIGEGRTEAFF
-,TRBV7-2,TRBJ1-1,-,TGTGCCAGCAGCTTAGCTAGAACGATCACTGAAGCTTTCTTT,CASSLARTITEAFF
-,TRBV19,TRBJ2-7,TRBD1,TGTGCCAGTACCCCAACAGGGGACCTCTCCTACGAGCAGTACTTC,CASTPTGDLSYEQYF
few,TRBV6-6,TRBJ1-3,-,TGTGCCAGCAGTTACGCGGGTGCCTCTGGAAACACCATATATTTT,CASSYAGASGNTIYF
-,TRBV19,TRBJ2-7,TRBD1,TGTGCCAGTAGTGCCGCAGACAGGGGAAAGCAGTACTTC,CASSAADRGKQYF
-,TRBV10-3,TRBJ1-1,-,TGTGCCATCAGTGGACAGATGAACACTGAAGCTTTCTTT,CAISGQMNTEAFF
once,TRBV5-8,TRBJ1-5,-,TGTGCCAGCAGCGTAAGGACAGGCAATCAGCCCCAGCATTTT,CASSVRTGNQPQHF
-,TRBV18,TRBJ2-1,TRBD1,TGTGCCAGCTCACCGGAACAGGGGATAGGCAATGAGCAGTTCTTC,CASSPEQGIGNEQFF
-,TRBV19,TRBJ1-1,TRBD1,TGTGCCAGTAGTTTTCGGGACAGGCACACTGAAGCTTTCTTT,CASSFRDRHTEAFF
-,TRBV9,TRBJ2-3,TRBD2,TGTGCCAGCAGCTTCCTGGGCGGGGGGAGCACAGATACGCAGTATTTT,CASSFLGGGSTDTQYF
once,TRBV28,TRBJ1-4,-,TGTGCCAGCAGTGGACAGCCGGGGCATGAAAAACTGTTTTTT,CASSGQPGHEKLFF
-,TRBV19,TRBJ2-7,TRBD1,TGTGCCAGTAGTATAGTCCCGGGACAGGGCTTCTACGAGCAGTACTTC,CASSIVPGQGFYEQYF
-,TRBV10-3,TRBJ2-6,TRBD1,TGTGCCATCAGTAAACAGGGGTCTGGGGCCAACGTCCTGACTTTC,CAISKQGSGANVLTF
-,TRBV7-9,TRBJ2-7,TRBD1,TGTGCCAGCAGTATACAGGGGGCGGCCGAGCAGTACTTC,CASSIQGAAEQYF
-,TRBV5-1,TRBJ2-1,TRBD2,TGCGCCAGCAGCCGGACTAGCGGGAGTCGAGATGAGCAGTTCTTC,CASSRTSGSRDEQFF
-,TRBV5-5,TRBJ1-1,TRBD1,TGTGCCAGCAGCCCCGGGACAGCGAACACTGAAGCTTTCTTT,CASSPGTANTEAFF
-,TRBV30,TRBJ1-5,-,TGTGCCTGGAGTGTACTAGGTCGGAGTCAGCCCCAGCATTTT,CAWSVLGRSQPQHF
-,TRBV19,TRBJ2-1,-,TGTGCCACTCTCGACACTCGCTCCTACAATGAGCAGTTCTTC,CATLDTRSYNEQFF
-,TRBV3-1/TRBV3-2,TRBJ1-5,TRBD1,TGTGCCAGCAGCCAAAGTTACAGGGGGGGCGATCAGCCCCAGCATTTT,CASSQSYRGGDQPQHF
-,TRBV5-8,TRBJ1-6,TRBD1,TGTGCCAGCAGCTTGATGACAGGGGGCGGCTCCTATAATTCACCCCTCCACTTT,CASSLMTGGGSYNSPLHF
-,TRBV28,TRBJ1-5,-,TGTGCCAGCAGTGTAGGACAGCAGAATCAGCCCCAGCATTTT,CASSVGQQNQPQHF
-,TRBV5-1,TRBJ2-2,TRBD1,TGCGCCAGCAGCTGGCTCCGGGACAGGGGGCGCAGGATCGGGGAGCTGTTTTTT,CASSWLRDRGRRIGELFF
-,TRBV2,TRBJ2-2,TRBD1,TGTGCCAGCAGGGGGACAGGGCACACCGGGGAGCTGTTTTTT,CASRGTGHTGELFF
-,TRBV5-4,TRBJ2-5,-,TGTGCCAGCAGCTTGAAAGGGGAAGAGACCCAGTACTTC,CASSLKGEETQYF
once,TRBV18,TRBJ1-2,-,TGTGCCAGCTCACCAGATCAATTGTCGATGGGCGGCTACACCTTC,CASSPDQLSMGGYTF
-,TRBV6-6,TRBJ1-2,-,TGTGCCAGCAAGGCAGGCACCTATGGCTACACCTTC,CASKAGTYGYTF
-,TRBV19,TRBJ1-2,TRBD1,TGTGCCAGTAGTATCCCCGACAGGGAGGCCTATGGCTACACCTTC,CASSIPDREAYGYTF
-,TRBV30,TRBJ2-1,TRBD1,TGTGCCTGGACTAACAGGGGTCCCTACAATGAGCAGTTCTTC,CAWTNRGPYNEQFF
-,TRBV28,TRBJ1-5,-,TGTGTTGCGGCCGGGGGGAGGCTTAATCAGCCCCAGCATTTT,CVAAGGRLNQPQHF
-,TRBV7-2,TRBJ2-7,-,TGTGCCAGCAGCGACAGGTACGAGCAGTACTTC,CASSDRYEQYF
-,TRBV11-2,TRBJ2-3,-,TGTGCCAGCAGCCCCTACACAGATACGCAGTATTTT,CASSPYTDTQYF